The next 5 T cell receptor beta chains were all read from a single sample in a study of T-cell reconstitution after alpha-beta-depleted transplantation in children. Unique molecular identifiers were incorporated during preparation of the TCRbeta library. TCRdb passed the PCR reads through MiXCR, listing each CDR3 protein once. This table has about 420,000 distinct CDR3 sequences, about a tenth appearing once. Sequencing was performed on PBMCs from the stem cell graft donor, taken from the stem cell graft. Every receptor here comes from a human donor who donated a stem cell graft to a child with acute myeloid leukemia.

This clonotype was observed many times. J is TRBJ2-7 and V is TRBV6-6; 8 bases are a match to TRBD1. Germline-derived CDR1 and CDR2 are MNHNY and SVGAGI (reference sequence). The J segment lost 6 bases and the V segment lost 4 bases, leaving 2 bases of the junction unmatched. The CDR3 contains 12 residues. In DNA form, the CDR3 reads TGTGCCAGCAGTTCAACAGGGGGCGAGCAGTACTTC. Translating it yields CASSSTGGEQYF.

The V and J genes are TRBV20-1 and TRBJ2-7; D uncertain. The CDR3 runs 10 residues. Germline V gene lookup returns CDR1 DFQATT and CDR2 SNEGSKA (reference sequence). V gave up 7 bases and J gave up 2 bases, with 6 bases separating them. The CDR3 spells CSVFAYEQYF. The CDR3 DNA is TGCAGTGTGTTCGCCTACGAGCAGTACTTC.

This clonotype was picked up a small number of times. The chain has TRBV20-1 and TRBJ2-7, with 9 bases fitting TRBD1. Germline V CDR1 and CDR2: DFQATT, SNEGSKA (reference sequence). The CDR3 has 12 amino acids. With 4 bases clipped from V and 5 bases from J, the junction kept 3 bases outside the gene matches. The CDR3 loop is CSATDRGNEQYV. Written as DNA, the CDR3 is TGCAGTGCTACGGACAGGGGCAACGAGCAGTACGTC.

In DNA form, the CDR3 reads TGTGCCAGCACCAACACGGGACGGCACACTGAAGCTTTCTTT. This codes for CASTNTGRHTEAFF. This chain connects TRBV5-4 to TRBJ1-1; the D gene is possibly TRBD1 (5 bases). V gave up 6 bases and J gave up 3 bases, with 15 bases separating them. Looked up from germline, CDR1 is SGHNT and CDR2 is YYREEE (reference sequence). The CDR3 has 14 residues.

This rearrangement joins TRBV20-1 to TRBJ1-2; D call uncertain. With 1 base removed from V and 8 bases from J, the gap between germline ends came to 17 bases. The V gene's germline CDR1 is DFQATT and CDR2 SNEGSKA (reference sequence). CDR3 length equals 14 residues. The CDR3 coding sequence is TGCAGTGCTAGAGGGGCCAAGAATCCCGCGGGCTACACCTTC. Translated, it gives CSARGAKNPAGYTF.